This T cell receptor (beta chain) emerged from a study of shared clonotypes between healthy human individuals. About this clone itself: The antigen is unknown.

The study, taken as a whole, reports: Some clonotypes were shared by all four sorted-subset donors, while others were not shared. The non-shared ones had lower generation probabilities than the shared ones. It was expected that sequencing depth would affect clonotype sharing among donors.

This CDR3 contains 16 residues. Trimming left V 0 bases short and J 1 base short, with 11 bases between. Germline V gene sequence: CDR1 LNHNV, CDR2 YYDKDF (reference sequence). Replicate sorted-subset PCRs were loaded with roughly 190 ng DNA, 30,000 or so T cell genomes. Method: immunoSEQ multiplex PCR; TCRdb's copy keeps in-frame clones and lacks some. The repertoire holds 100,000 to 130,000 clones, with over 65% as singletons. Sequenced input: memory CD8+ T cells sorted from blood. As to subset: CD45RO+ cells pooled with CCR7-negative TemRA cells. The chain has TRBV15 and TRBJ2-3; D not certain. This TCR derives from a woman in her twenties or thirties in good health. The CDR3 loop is CATSRDGGLGTDTQYF. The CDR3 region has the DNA TGTGCCACCAGCAGAGATGGTGGGCTTGGCACAGATACGCAGTATTTT.